This T cell receptor beta chain was captured in a study of blood T cell repertoires in COVID-19. The overall study: Samples taken during acute and convalescent COVID-19 were collected in the United States, Italy and Spain.

Trimming took off 2 bases at V and 2 bases at J, with 14 bases between the two ends. This CDR3 spans 16 amino acids. Per germline, CDR1 KGHDR and CDR2 SFDVKD. Living in 24 US areas, the participants were between roughly 18 and 90 years of age. This clone was seen just once. Generated by immunoSEQ multiplex PCR, the TCRdb table keeps only in-frame clones and is missing some. The sample records under 350,000 clones, 80% to 90% being singletons. Sequenced sample: PBMCs or T cells enriched from blood (not recorded which). This sequence was found in a woman aged 40 to 49 with acute COVID-19. The chain has TRBV24-1 and TRBJ2-5, with D possibly TRBD1 on 6 matching bases. The CDR3 region is CATSDSGTTRQETQYF. The CDR3 region has the DNA TGTGCCACCAGTGATTCCGGGACAACTCGACAAGAGACCCAGTACTTC.